Listed here is a single T cell receptor beta chain. This clonotype showed up many times. The clone's antigen remains unknown. The record has no base qualities; no much larger clone is one base away. The receptor library was made with PCR. The data were produced on an Illumina HiSeq 2500. Molecular barcoding was employed in the preparation of TCR libraries, with unique molecular identifiers being used to normalize TCRbeta repertoire quantification. TCRdb trimmed public reads at Q25 via fastp, called clones via MiXCR and kept in-frame beta chains. Rows are combined by CDR3 protein, so each entry shows the most common genes and DNA. This sample has approximately 350,000 distinct CDR3 sequences in its table, and approximately 10% of those were observed once. Jointly, the top ten make up more than 2% of the sample. This specimen belongs to a study of T-cell reconstitution after alpha-beta-depleted transplantation in children listed by TCRdb under 2016. Background on the whole study: Using TCR repertoire profiling, the study quantitatively followed how T-cell immune reconstitution unfolded in children after TCRalphabeta/CD19-depleted allogeneic hematopoietic cell transplantation.

Sequences SGHTA (CDR1) and FQGNSA (CDR2) are obtained from the germline V gene. Measured from the cysteine to the phenylalanine, the CDR3 is 15 residues long. The kept DNA is CDR3 alone, 45 bases in frame from the first base. The V end gives up 5 bases and the J end 2 bases, leaving 6 bases in the junction not matched to a gene. The sample in question was PBMCs from the stem cell graft donor, obtained from the stem cell graft. The V and J segments used are TRBV7-2 and TRBJ2-1, and 7 junctional nucleotides match TRBD1. The TCR sequence derives from a human donor who donated a stem cell graft to a child with acute lymphoblastic leukemia. The CDR3 reads as follows: CASSPRQGTYNEQFF. The nucleotide sequence is given as TGTGCCAGCAGCCCGCGACAGGGAACCTACAATGAGCAGTTCTTC.